This T cell receptor beta chain was found in a study of cytomegalovirus exposure and HLA in healthy donors. Trimming shortened V by 0 bases and J by 10 bases, and 10 bases separated the two germline ends. This CDR3 is built from 13 residues. Germline V lookup: CDR1 KGHSH, CDR2 LQKENI. Only one count was recorded for this clone. Researchers ran the PCR with 60 Vbeta and 13 Jbeta primers. Assay used: immunoSEQ multiplex PCR; TCRdb lists only in-frame clones, some missing. The table records 200,000 or so clones, approximately 84% of them present only once. The clonotype was recovered from a man aged 50 to 60 in good health and CMV-seronegative. Material for sequencing was PBMCs. The chain is built from TRBV18 and TRBJ2-1; a weak D match, TRBD1 (6 bases). The CDR3 here is CASSPPHDREQFF. CDR3 nucleotides: TGTGCCAGCTCACCACCACACGACAGGGAGCAGTTCTTC.